This entry concerns a single T cell receptor (beta chain). The data derive from a study of blood T cell repertoires in COVID-19. Sequencing was performed with immunoSEQ multiplex PCR; in TCRdb, only in-frame clones are kept and a portion is missing. Of 150,000 or so clones detected, around 80% appear once; the ten largest clones hold 6%. Recruits, aged roughly 18 to 100 years, lived in 24 US areas. Looked up from germline, CDR1 is MNHNY and CDR2 is SVGAGI (reference sequence). There are 16 residues in the CDR3. V trimming: 2 bases; J trimming: 3 bases; junction bases outside the gene matches: 5. This receptor was obtained from a woman aged 45-65 years who had recovered from COVID-19. The sequenced sample was PBMCs or T cells enriched from blood (not recorded which). The chain combines TRBV6-6 with TRBJ1-3; 9 nucleotides line up with TRBD1. The CDR3 nucleotides read TGTGCCAGCAGTTACACCGGGACAGGGAGTGGAAACACCATATATTTT. This gives the protein CASSYTGTGSGNTIYF.